This TCR beta chain was sequenced in a study of PD-L1 blockade in urothelial cancer. Background on the study: The year 2014 saw patients start atezolizumab, 1,200 mg intravenously every 3 weeks. Patients had received 0 to 3 prior chemotherapy regimens. At 3 weeks after treatment start (second dose) and again at 6 weeks, blood was analyzed. Among blood samples, the median T cell count was some 140,000.

This clone was seen only once. Repertoires were generated with immunoSEQ multiplex PCR, while TCRdb's copy carries only in-frame clones and drops some. Among about 45,000 clones listed, about 87% were seen once. The J segment lost 0 bases and the V segment lost 6 bases, leaving 7 bases of the junction unmatched. The CDR3 sequence is 17 residues long. CDR1 SEHNR and CDR2 FQNEAQ come from the germline V gene (reference sequence). This clonotype was obtained from a man of 80 years or more with urothelial cancer. The chain carries TRBV7-9 and TRBJ2-2; 10 positions match TRBD1. Source: PBMCs, taken around atezolizumab (anti-PD-L1) treatment. The CDR3 DNA sequence: TGTGCCAGCAGGTCCGGACAGGGGGGGTCGAACACCGGGGAGCTGTTTTTT. As protein: CASRSGQGGSNTGELFF.